A selection of T cell receptor beta chains follows, all from one sample in a study of shared clonotypes between healthy human individuals. This table comes from immunoSEQ multiplex PCR, and its TCRdb copy is limited to in-frame clones, with some not included. The data show approximately 2,000,000 clones, roughly 92% seen once. The sample was naive CD4+ T cells from PBMCs. The receptors shown here come from a man between 18 and 35 years old in good health. Some clones in this sample may be carry-over from other donors' samples. The CDR3 runs from the conserved cysteine through the conserved F or W.

v_call	j_call	cdr3_aa
TRBV4-1	TRBJ1-5	CASSQVGRGNQPQHF
TRBV28	TRBJ1-4	CASSLGPLSGKLFF
TRBV29-1	TRBJ2-1	CSVVQAYNEQFF
TRBV6-5	TRBJ1-2	CASSSTATGHYGYTF
TRBV7-2	TRBJ1-5	CASSLNGGSQPQHF
TRBV6-5	TRBJ1-2	CASSPRVDGDYGYTF
TRBV4-1	TRBJ2-2	CASSQATAGLTGELFF
TRBV7-2	TRBJ1-2	CASSLLRQGYNGYTF
TRBV6-1	TRBJ2-1	CASSEAWTIGQFF
TRBV28	NA	CASSLRGPPYEQYF
TRBV6-5	TRBJ1-2	CASSSFGGVYGYTF
TRBV29-1	TRBJ2-1	CSGGEGRDLNNEQFF
TRBV29-1	TRBJ1-5	CSADSSNQPQHF
TRBV27	TRBJ1-1	CASSPRTQGTEAFF
TRBV6-1	TRBJ1-5	CASTGTGVIQPQHF
TRBV9	TRBJ2-7	CASSVAWTDTYEQYF
TRBV19	TRBJ1-5	CASTSFYNQPQHF
TRBV9	TRBJ2-6	CASSVGGSSSGANVLTF
TRBV5-1	TRBJ1-1	CASSFPPGGRDREAFF
TRBV9	TRBJ2-1	CASSVAEKVGPQGEQFF
TRBV7-2	TRBJ1-2	CASSLGNRYGYTF
TRBV9	TRBJ2-3	CASSVQAGENTQYF
TRBV30	TRBJ1-1	CACTYRRNTEAFF
TRBV5-1	TRBJ2-7	CASSLASSISSYEQYF
TRBV19	TRBJ2-7	CASSIGEGPYEQYF
TRBV10-3	TRBJ2-5	CAIRGGRDPETQYF
TRBV7-2	TRBJ2-1	CASSSSGTVYNEQFF
TRBV7-2	TRBJ2-7	CASSLEPGLAGGF
TRBV9	TRBJ2-1	CASSATGTSGHNEQFF
TRBV18	TRBJ2-7	CASSPGRGPYEQYF
TRBV27	TRBJ1-1	CASSLSGIMNTEAFF
TRBV19	TRBJ2-1	CASSIDRDRGDNEQFF
TRBV9	TRBJ2-2	CASTTTSGNTGELFF
TRBV18	TRBJ2-5	CASSPERTGTETQYF
TRBV5-1	TRBJ2-1	CASSLVPYNEQFF
TRBV5-1	TRBJ2-1	CASSSGTSGTSIHNEQFF
TRBV28	TRBJ1-2	CASSLTTPNYGYTF
TRBV18	TRBJ2-3	CASSLPSAGLVGTDTQYF
TRBV5-1	TRBJ2-3	CASSPGGRQHTQYF
TRBV5-1	TRBJ2-1	CASSFDGVVGHEQFF
TRBV7-9	TRBJ2-5	CASSFGIRGARETQYF
TRBV25-1	TRBJ1-2	CASGRTGGHYGYTF
TRBV15	TRBJ2-1	CATSRGGGSTYNEQFF
TRBV4-1	TRBJ2-5	CASALGVKETQYF
TRBV7-2	TRBJ2-5	CASSFGQVYQETQYF
TRBV5-4	TRBJ2-3	CASSLSTSGSTDTQYF
TRBV28	TRBJ1-3	CASSATGGSAGNTIYF
TRBV28	TRBJ2-7	CASTLGGGRYNEQYF
TRBV9	TRBJ1-3	CASSFWEGDTIYF
TRBV11-3	TRBJ2-7	CASSLGRGEQYF
TRBV29-1	TRBJ1-1	CSVTITTGGTEAFF